This TCR beta chain is drawn from a study of patients and donors after allogeneic stem cell transplantation. MiXCR, applied by TCRdb to the RT-PCR reads, yields one record per CDR3 protein. This sample has fewer than 95,000 distinct CDR3 sequences, with roughly 5.1% found just once. This clonotype appeared many times. Sequenced sample: blood, either unsorted or a sorted T cell fraction (not recorded which). The clonotype comes from a human donor who was either an allogeneic HSCT recipient or a stem cell or donor lymphocyte infusion donor (not recorded which). It is not recorded whose cells these are; they may come from a transplant donor.

The CDR3 DNA reads as TGTGCCAGCAGCATCCGGGGGGCAGATACGCAGTATTTT. Its translation is CASSIRGADTQYF. This chain connects TRBV3-1 to TRBJ2-3, with TRBD2 identical over 7 bases. CDR3 length: 13 residues. CDR1 and CDR2 (germline): LGHDT, YNNKEL (reference sequence). V trimming: 5 bases; J trimming: 4 bases; junction bases outside the gene matches: 3.